This TCR beta chain emerged from a study of T cells after yellow fever vaccination. A process of 5'RACE template switching, which added a universal primer site and UMIs, was used to make TCR cDNA. MiXCR, applied by TCRdb to the 5' RACE reads, yields one record per CDR3 protein. The sample carries about 350,000 distinct CDR3 sequences, around an eighth recorded once. With regard to this clonotype: One junction end does not reproduce the germline sequence, and a read error may be involved.

The V gene's germline CDR1 is KGHSH and CDR2 LQKENI. This CDR3 contains 17 residues. The receptor was derived from a man between 18 and 35 years old who received the YFV17D yellow fever vaccine. The sequencing here drew on CD4+ T cells sorted from PBMCs, taken 15 days after the yellow fever booster vaccination. The chain links TRBV18 to TRBJ1-5, with 8 bases identical to TRBD1. The CDR3 here is CASSPTAQGASYQPQHF. In nucleotides, the CDR3 is TGTGCCAGCTCACCTACCGCTCAGGGGGCATCCTATCAACCCCAGCATTTT.